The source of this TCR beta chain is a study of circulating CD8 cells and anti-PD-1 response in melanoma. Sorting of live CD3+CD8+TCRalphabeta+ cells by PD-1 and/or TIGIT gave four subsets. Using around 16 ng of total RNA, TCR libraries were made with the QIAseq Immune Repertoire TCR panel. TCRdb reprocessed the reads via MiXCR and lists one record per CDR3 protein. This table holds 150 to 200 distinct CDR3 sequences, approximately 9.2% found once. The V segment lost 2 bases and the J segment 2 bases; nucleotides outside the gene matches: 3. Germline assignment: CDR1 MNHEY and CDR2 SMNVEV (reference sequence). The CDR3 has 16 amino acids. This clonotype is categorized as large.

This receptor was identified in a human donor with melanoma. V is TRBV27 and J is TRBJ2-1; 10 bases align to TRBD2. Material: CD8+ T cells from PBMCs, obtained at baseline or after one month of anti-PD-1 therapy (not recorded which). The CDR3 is CASSLVLAGAYNEQFF. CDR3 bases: TGTGCCAGCAGTTTAGTCCTAGCGGGAGCCTACAATGAGCAGTTCTTC.